Listed here are 9 T cell receptor beta chains from one sample, sequenced in a study of cytomegalovirus exposure and HLA in healthy donors. Only in-frame clones appear in the TCRdb table, and some are missing; sequencing was by immunoSEQ multiplex PCR. The data hold 200,000 to 250,000 clones, with 83% observed a single time. The source material was PBMCs. These receptors were taken from a woman aged 18 to 35 in good health and CMV-seronegative.

The rearrangement uses TRBV9 and TRBJ2-7; 8 nucleotides match TRBD2. The CDR3 is 14 amino acids. Germline CDR1 reads SGDLS; CDR2 reads YYNGEE. J lost 4 bases, V lost 0 bases, and 3 bases had no gene match. As DNA, the CDR3 is TGTGCCAGCAGCGTAGCCAGCGGGAGATACGAGCAGTACTTC. This translates into CASSVASGRYEQYF.

The gene calls are TRBV7-9 and TRBJ2-7, with 8 bases fitting TRBD1. Germline lookup yields CDR1 SEHNR and CDR2 FQNEAQ (reference sequence). There are 16 residues in the CDR3. Trimming cost V 4 bases and J 1 base; bases outside gene matches: 9. The DNA for the CDR3 is TGTGCCAGCAGCTATGGGACAGGTGTATTTTCCTACGAGCAGTACTTC. Amino acids: CASSYGTGVFSYEQYF.

V is TRBV5-1 and J is TRBJ2-5, with 16 bases matching TRBD2. The germline V gene has CDR1 SGHRS and CDR2 YFSETQ. J gave up 9 bases and V 2 bases, and 4 bases lay outside the gene matches. This CDR3 comprises 15 residues. CDR3: CASSLGTSGGAAQYF. The CDR3 bases are TGCGCCAGCAGCTTAGGGACTAGCGGGGGGGCCGCCCAGTACTTC.

The chain links TRBV27 to TRBJ1-1; D unresolved. CDR3 size: 13 residues. Germline V gene data show CDR1 as MNHEY and CDR2 as SMNVEV (reference sequence). Trimming shortened V by 8 bases and J by 1 base, and 11 bases separated the two germline ends. The CDR3 coding sequence is TGTGCCAGCTATAGTCGGGGGAACACTGAAGCTTTCTTT. Protein: CASYSRGNTEAFF.

A remark on this clone: This sample includes further DNA sequences coding for the same CDR3. This sequence joins TRBV5-1 and TRBJ2-3; D gene unclear. Germline V gene sequence: CDR1 SGHRS, CDR2 YFSETQ. V was pared by 2 bases and J by 0 bases, with 4 bases between. The CDR3 is made up of 13 amino acids. CDR3 sequence reads: CASSFGSTDTQYF. The CDR3 coding sequence is TGCGCCAGCAGCTTCGGAAGCACAGATACGCAGTATTTT.

The V call is TRBV9, the J call TRBJ1-5, with D tentatively TRBD1 (6 bases). Per germline, CDR1 SGDLS and CDR2 YYNGEE. This CDR3 is built from 15 residues. V lost 2 bases and J 6 bases, leaving 15 bases between the germline ends. Here the CDR3 reads CASSVGGGASQPQHF. DNA of the CDR3: TGTGCCAGCAGCGTTGGCGGGGGGGCGAGTCAGCCCCAGCATTTT. Together with reference TRBV9 and TRBJ1-5, the CDR3 gives the full variable domain: DSGVTQTPKHLITATGQRVTLRCSPRSGDLSVYWYQQSLDQGLQFLIQYYNGEERAKGNILERFSAQQFPDLHSELNLSSLELGDSALYFCASSVGGGASQPQHFGDGTRLSIL.

The gene calls are TRBV5-7 and TRBJ1-4; 9 bases agree with TRBD1. TRBV5-7 qualifies as an ORF whose function is uncertain. V lost 7 bases, J lost 7 bases, and 5 bases stayed unmatched. The CDR3 covers 13 residues. In nucleotides, the CDR3 is TGTGCCAGCGGGACAGGGAAGGGTGAAAAACTGTTTTTT. This codes for CASGTGKGEKLFF.

This rearrangement joins TRBV5-1 to TRBJ1-1; TRBD1 is a possible D gene (6 bases). This CDR3 has 15 amino acids. CDR1 and CDR2 from the germline V gene are SGHRS and YFSETQ. V shed 0 bases and J shed 0 bases, with 9 bases lying between them. DNA for the CDR3: TGCGCCAGCAGCTTGGCGCCAGGGGTGAACACTGAAGCTTTCTTT. This codes for CASSLAPGVNTEAFF.

This clone came up a few times. This chain connects TRBV5-5 to TRBJ1-2; 9 bases are a match to TRBD1. CDR3 length: 15 residues. V shed 4 bases and J 4 bases; nucleotides not matched to a gene: 8. In germline, CDR1 is SGHKS, CDR2 YYEKEE (reference sequence). In nucleotides, the CDR3 is TGTGCCAGCAGCCCCAGGACAGGGGCGGGCTATGGCTACACCTTC. Translation: CASSPRTGAGYGYTF.